A single sample gave rise to the 19 T cell receptor beta chains below, sequenced in a study of blood T cell repertoires in COVID-19. TCRdb's table, derived via immunoSEQ multiplex PCR, lists solely in-frame clones and lacks some. This sample has over 250,000 clones, with around 87% found just once. Source material: PBMCs or T cells enriched from blood (not recorded which). These receptors all come from a woman aged 25 to 39 who had recovered from COVID-19.

This clone was counted a single time. This chain links TRBV5-6 with TRBJ2-3; 7 bases line up with TRBD2. The CDR3 has 15 amino acids. Trimming cost V 2 bases and J 3 bases; bases outside gene matches: 6. CDR1 is SGHDT, CDR2 YYEEEE, per germline. The CDR3 spells CASSFGGGWTDTQYF. In DNA, the CDR3 is TGTGCCAGCAGCTTCGGCGGGGGTTGGACAGATACGCAGTATTTT.

V gene TRBV19 combines with J gene TRBJ1-6; tentative D call: TRBD1 (5 bases). The V gene's germline CDR1 is LNHDA and CDR2 SQIVND (reference sequence). Trimming shortened V by 3 bases and J by 5 bases, and 8 bases separated the two germline ends. The length of the CDR3 is 14 residues. This CDR3 reads CASSMTGDNSPLHF. As DNA, the CDR3 is TGTGCCAGTAGTATGACGGGGGATAATTCACCCCTCCACTTT.

This sequence joins TRBV11-1 and TRBJ1-2; 7 bases fit TRBD1. The CDR3 length is 15 residues. V was clipped by 0 bases and J by 2 bases; unmatched bases: 3. The V gene's germline CDR1 is SGHAT and CDR2 FQDESV (reference sequence). This chain's CDR3 is CASSLAQGMNYGYTF. In nucleotides, the CDR3 is TGTGCCAGCAGCTTAGCACAGGGGATGAACTATGGCTACACCTTC.

V is TRBV4-2 and J is TRBJ1-1; no reliable D call. This CDR3 has 14 residues. Germline assignment: CDR1 LGHNA and CDR2 YNFKEQ. V lost 1 base and J lost 4, with 10 bases in between. In DNA form, the CDR3 reads TGTGCCAGCAGCCAAGGGTTGGAGGGCACTGAAGCTTTCTTT. It specifies CASSQGLEGTEAFF.

The chain links TRBV6-4 to TRBJ2-7, with 10 bases aligning to TRBD2. Germline loops: CDR1 MRHNA, CDR2 SNTAGT. J was trimmed by 2 bases and V by 0 bases; bases with no gene match: 1. This CDR3 is built from 15 residues. The CDR3 DNA reads as TGTGCCAGCAGTGACTCTAGCGGGGGGCCCTACGAGCAGTACTTC. It is translated as CASSDSSGGPYEQYF.

This clone showed up just once. The chain has TRBV6-6 and TRBJ1-1; possible D gene TRBD1, 5 bases. Germline-derived CDR1 and CDR2 are MNHNY and SVGAGI (reference sequence). The CDR3 has 13 residues. Trimming stripped 5 bases from V and 3 bases from J, with 10 bases between. In nucleotides, the CDR3 is TGTGCCAGCAGTACGACGGGGGACACTGAAGCTTTCTTT. Translating gives CASSTTGDTEAFF.

The genes are TRBV5-8 and TRBJ2-7; the match to TRBD1 covers 9 bases. The J segment lost 9 bases and the V segment lost 3 bases, leaving 10 bases of the junction unmatched. This CDR3 region has 14 residues. CDR1 is SGHTS, CDR2 YDEGEE, per germline. Here the CDR3 reads CASSSGQGKTVQYF. The CDR3 DNA is TGTGCCAGCAGCTCCGGACAGGGGAAAACGGTGCAGTACTTC. The whole variable domain, remainder taken from reference TRBV5-8 and TRBJ2-7, is EAGVTQSPTHLIKTRGQQATLRCSPISGHTSVYWYQQALGLGLQFLLWYDEGEERNRGNFPPRFSGRQFPNYSSELNVNALELEDSALYLCASSSGQGKTVQYFGPGTRLTVT.

The chain carries TRBV7-2 and TRBJ1-5; a possible D gene is TRBD1 (6 bases). The CDR3 is 15 amino acids. Germline V gives CDR1 SGHTA, CDR2 FQGNSA. The V end was cut by 3 bases, the J end by 4 bases, with 13 bases between. The CDR3 sequence is CASSFKGGDNQPQHF. The CDR3 coding sequence is TGTGCCAGCAGCTTCAAAGGGGGTGATAATCAGCCCCAGCATTTT.

The V and J genes are TRBV21-1 and TRBJ1-6; TRBD1, the table's D call, was not compared with the DNA. TRBV21-1 counts as a pseudogene. The CDR3 has 21 amino acids. CDR3 sequence: CASSVKTVRRQGCSYNSPLHF. CDR3 bases: TGTGCCAGCAGCGTTAAAACTGTGCGTAGACAGGGCTGCTCCTATAATTCACCCCTCCACTTT.

J is TRBJ2-3 and V is TRBV6-5; TRBD1 matches 7 bases. The CDR3 has 14 residues. After removal of 8 bases from V and 3 bases from J, the junction contained 8 bases not matched to a gene. CDR1 is MNHEY and CDR2 is SVGAGI in the germline V gene. The CDR3 bases are TGTGCCAGCGGACGACAGGGCTGGACAGATACGCAGTATTTT. It encodes CASGRQGWTDTQYF.

The chain carries TRBV7-5 and TRBJ1-4; TRBD1, the table's D call, lacks a check against the DNA. TRBV7-5 is a pseudogene locus. The CDR3 has 15 amino acids. The CDR3 here is CVRSLAGTDNEKLFF. The CDR3 bases are TGTGTCAGAAGCTTAGCCGGGACAGACAATGAAAAACTGTTTTTT.

V is TRBV6-1 and J is TRBJ1-3; 8 bases map to TRBD1. The CDR3 extends over 16 amino acids. Germline CDR1 and CDR2: MNHNS and SASEGT. J lost 3 bases, V lost 4 bases, and 8 bases had no gene match. Here the CDR3 reads CASSGGAGGFGNTIYF. CDR3 DNA sequence: TGTGCCAGCAGTGGGGGGGCAGGGGGCTTTGGAAACACCATATATTTT.

This chain joins TRBV28 and TRBJ1-5; the D is unclear. Deletions cut 2 bases from V and 4 bases from J, with 9 bases between. Germline V gene lookup returns CDR1 MDHEN and CDR2 SYDVKM. The CDR3 consists of 14 residues. CDR3 region: CASSLTTFNQPQHF. CDR3 DNA sequence: TGTGCCAGCAGTTTAACAACGTTTAATCAGCCCCAGCATTTT.

The chain uses TRBV5-6 and TRBJ2-3; perhaps TRBD2 as D (6 bases). Deletions cut 4 bases from V and 6 bases from J, with 18 bases between. CDR1 is SGHDT, CDR2 YYEEEE, per germline. CDR3 length: 15 amino acids. CDR3 protein: CASSRGGAVSDTQYF. The CDR3 DNA sequence: TGTGCCAGCAGCCGAGGCGGGGCTGTATCGGATACGCAGTATTTT.

The CDR3 DNA reads TGTGCCAGCAGTGCAGTCGGGGGGCGCGGCACAGATACGCAGTATTTT. Translated, it gives CASSAVGGRGTDTQYF. The rearrangement uses TRBV28 and TRBJ2-3; D might be TRBD2 (7 bases). Between the trimmed V and J ends, which lost 5 bases and 1 base, there was a span of 16 bases. The CDR3 extends over 16 amino acids. Germline CDR1 reads MDHEN; CDR2 reads SYDVKM. The full variable domain, its missing parts supplied by reference TRBV28 and TRBJ2-3, is DVKVTQSSRYLVKRTGEKVFLECVQDMDHENMFWYRQDPGLGLRLIYFSYDVKMKEKGDIPEGYSVSREKKERFSLILESASTNQTSMYLCASSAVGGRGTDTQYFGPGTRLTVL.

CDR3 region: CASSPGQGVTPLHF. DNA of the CDR3: TGTGCCAGCAGCCCGGGACAGGGGGTGACACCCCTCCACTTT. The chain employs TRBV6-5 and TRBJ1-6; 11 nucleotides align to TRBD1. The V gene's germline CDR1 is MNHEY and CDR2 SVGAGI. The CDR3 length is 14 residues. The ends lost 6 bases at V and 11 bases at J; junction bases unmatched: 6.

V is TRBV11-2 and J is TRBJ1-4; unclear D gene. The CDR3 has 16 amino acids. V was trimmed by 1 base and J by 8 bases, leaving 17 bases between them. Germline lookup yields CDR1 SGHAT and CDR2 FQNNGV. CDR3: CASSLVSPASTEKLFF. Here the CDR3 DNA reads TGTGCCAGCAGCTTAGTTTCCCCAGCTAGCACAGAAAAACTGTTTTTT.

The DNA of the CDR3 is TGTGCCACCAGCAGAGACAGAAACACTGAAGCTTTCTTT. This encodes CATSRDRNTEAFF. The V and J genes are TRBV15 and TRBJ1-1; D uncertain. Germline loops: CDR1 LNHNV, CDR2 YYDKDF (reference sequence). This CDR3 spans 13 amino acids. With 0 bases removed from V and 2 bases from J, the gap between germline ends came to 4 bases.

Here the CDR3 DNA reads TGTGCCATCAGTGAGGGACAAGAATTAGACTATGGCTACACCTTC. This translates into CAISEGQELDYGYTF. The rearrangement links TRBV10-3 to TRBJ1-2, with D perhaps TRBD1 (5 bases). Per germline, CDR1 ENHRY and CDR2 SYGVKD. This CDR3 has 15 residues. V was clipped by 2 bases and J by 3 bases, with 13 bases between them.